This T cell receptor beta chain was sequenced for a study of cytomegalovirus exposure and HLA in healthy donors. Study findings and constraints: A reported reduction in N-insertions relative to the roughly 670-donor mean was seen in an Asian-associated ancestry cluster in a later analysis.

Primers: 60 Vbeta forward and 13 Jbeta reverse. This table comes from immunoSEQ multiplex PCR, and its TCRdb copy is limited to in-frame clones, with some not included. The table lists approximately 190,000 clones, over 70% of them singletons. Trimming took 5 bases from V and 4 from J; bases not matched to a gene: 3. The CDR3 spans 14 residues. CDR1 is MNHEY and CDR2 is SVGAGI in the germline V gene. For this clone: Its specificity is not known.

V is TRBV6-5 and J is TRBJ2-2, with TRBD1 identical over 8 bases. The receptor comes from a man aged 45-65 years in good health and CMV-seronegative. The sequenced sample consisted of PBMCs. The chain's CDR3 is CASSRTGLTGELFF. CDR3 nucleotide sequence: TGTGCCAGCAGTAGGACAGGGCTCACCGGGGAGCTGTTTTTT.